The next 22 T cell receptor beta chains were all read from a single sample in a study of shared clonotypes between healthy human individuals. Profiling relied on immunoSEQ multiplex PCR, and the TCRdb table lists in-frame clones only, not all of them. The top ten clones hold under 2% of a sample with about 2.1 million clones, roughly 91% of them seen once. CD45RO-negative CD8 cells positively selected for CCR7 made up the naive population, which excluded terminally differentiated effector memory CD45RA+ cells. Sequenced sample: naive CD8+ T cells from PBMCs. These receptors all stem from a man between 18 and 35 years old in good health. Some clones in this sample may be carry-over from other donors' samples.

The CDR3 bases are TGTGCCAGCAGCTTACCTAGCGGGAGGGTACCAGATACGCAGTATTTT. It yields the protein CASSLPSGRVPDTQYF. This rearrangement joins TRBV7-9 to TRBJ2-3; TRBD2 agrees at 12 bases. Germline CDR1 reads SEHNR; CDR2 reads FQNEAQ (reference sequence). The J segment lost 4 bases and the V segment lost 2 bases, leaving 4 bases of the junction unmatched. The CDR3 runs 16 residues.

This rearrangement joins TRBV9 to TRBJ2-7, with 10 bases identical to TRBD1. V was pared by 6 bases and J by 7 bases, with 13 bases of the junction left unmatched. This CDR3 is 15 amino acids long. CDR1 and CDR2 from the germline V gene are SGDLS and YYNGEE. The CDR3 DNA reads as TGTGCCAGCAACCCGACAGGGGGCTCGTTGGGAGAGCAGTACTTC. This sequence encodes CASNPTGGSLGEQYF.

The genes are TRBV9 and TRBJ2-7; 11 bases line up with TRBD1. CDR3 size: 15 residues. Germline loops: CDR1 SGDLS, CDR2 YYNGEE. V lost 5 bases to trimming and J lost 4 bases; unmatched junction nucleotides: 8. As DNA, the CDR3 is TGTGCCAGCAGTGTCTTTGGGACAGGGGGGTACGAGCAGTACTTC. Translated: CASSVFGTGGYEQYF.

The chain employs TRBV9 and TRBJ2-1, with TRBD2 matching over 7 bases. The germline V gene has CDR1 SGDLS and CDR2 YYNGEE. The CDR3 has 16 residues. The junction had 9 bases not matched to a gene; V was cut back by 0 bases and J by 6 bases. The CDR3 protein is CASSVGRTRPSNEQFF. The CDR3 nucleotides are TGTGCCAGCAGCGTAGGGAGGACTAGACCCTCCAATGAGCAGTTCTTC.

This clone was found a few times. The same CDR3 also results from other DNA sequences found in this sample. The chain recombines TRBV28 with TRBJ1-1; no clear D gene. Germline V gene lookup returns CDR1 MDHEN and CDR2 SYDVKM. The germline V and J ends were trimmed by 6 bases and 4 bases, with 6 bases remaining between them. The CDR3 sequence is 11 residues long. In DNA form, the CDR3 reads TGTGCCAGCAGCGGAGGCACTGAAGCTTTCTTT. This translates into CASSGGTEAFF.

This clone was observed a single time. V is TRBV28 and J is TRBJ2-7, with D possibly matching TRBD2 (5 bases). Germline loops: CDR1 MDHEN, CDR2 SYDVKM. V lost 5 bases and J 3 bases, leaving 11 bases between the germline ends. This CDR3 has 13 amino acids. CDR3: CASSRRLGYEQYF. CDR3 DNA sequence: TGTGCCAGCAGTCGGAGGTTGGGCTACGAGCAGTACTTC.

The chain employs TRBV5-4 and TRBJ2-1; TRBD2 aligns across 12 bases. The CDR3 is 16 amino acids. The V and J ends lost 2 bases and 7 bases, in that order; junction bases with no gene match: 7. CDR1 is SGHNT, CDR2 YYREEE, per germline (reference sequence). CDR3 nucleotide sequence: TGTGCCAGCAGCTTTCTGACTAGCGGGAGAGGGAATGAGCAGTTCTTC. Translating it yields CASSFLTSGRGNEQFF.

V usage is TRBV27 and J usage is TRBJ1-5; TRBD1 might be the D (6 bases). The CDR3 is 14 residues long. V was pared by 5 bases and J by 6 bases, with 14 bases between. Germline-derived CDR1 and CDR2 are MNHEY and SMNVEV (reference sequence). The CDR3 protein is CASSRTGTFQPQHF. The CDR3 DNA reads TGTGCCAGCAGTCGAACAGGGACCTTTCAGCCCCAGCATTTT.

This clone has only one observation. This chain uses TRBV27 with TRBJ2-1; perhaps TRBD2 as D (6 bases). Germline assignment: CDR1 MNHEY and CDR2 SMNVEV (reference sequence). V was clipped by 1 base and J by 2 bases, with 9 bases between them. This CDR3 comprises 15 residues. DNA of the CDR3: TGTGCCAGCAGTTTATTCGGGAGCGCCTACAATGAGCAGTTCTTC. This sequence encodes CASSLFGSAYNEQFF.

This chain connects TRBV9 to TRBJ2-3; TRBD1 matches 9 bases. Germline CDR1 reads SGDLS; CDR2 reads YYNGEE. This CDR3 has 14 amino acids. With 3 bases clipped from V and 6 bases from J, the junction kept 5 bases outside the gene matches. The CDR3 here is CASSGTGGDDTQYF. The CDR3 bases are TGTGCCAGCAGCGGCACAGGGGGCGACGATACGCAGTATTTT.

The V gene is TRBV6-1, the J gene TRBJ1-1; TRBD1 is a possible D gene (6 bases). V gave up 2 bases and J gave up 6 bases, with 13 bases separating them. The CDR3 totals 14 residues. Germline V gene data show CDR1 as MNHNS and CDR2 as SASEGT. CDR3 nucleotide sequence: TGTGCCAGCAGTGAAATTGGACGGACAGCTGAAGCTTTCTTT. This encodes CASSEIGRTAEAFF.

The chain couples TRBV7-9 to TRBJ2-1, with a possible D match to TRBD2 (6 bases). Trimming shortened V by 1 base and J by 5 bases, and 12 bases separated the two germline ends. There are 15 residues in the CDR3. Germline V gene data show CDR1 as SEHNR and CDR2 as FQNEAQ (reference sequence). In nucleotides, the CDR3 is TGTGCCAGCAGCTTAGTCCAGCGGGCCCACAATGAGCAGTTCTTC. It encodes CASSLVQRAHNEQFF.

The chain links TRBV7-9 to TRBJ1-2, with a possible D match to TRBD1 (6 bases). The V end lost 1 base, the J end lost 2 bases, and 11 bases lay between the germline ends. The CDR3 has 15 amino acids. The germline V gene has CDR1 SEHNR and CDR2 FQNEAQ (reference sequence). CDR3: CASSLGDRQNYGYTF. The CDR3 DNA is TGTGCCAGCAGCTTAGGTGACAGGCAGAACTATGGCTACACCTTC.

The chain carries TRBV7-9 and TRBJ2-7, with 10 positions matching TRBD2. V lost 3 bases and J lost 5; bases outside the gene matches: 4. Germline lookup yields CDR1 SEHNR and CDR2 FQNEAQ (reference sequence). This CDR3 contains 14 residues. The CDR3 here is CASSFGLAAHEQYF. CDR3 bases: TGTGCCAGCAGCTTTGGACTAGCGGCCCACGAGCAGTACTTC. Full variable domain (rest looked up from reference TRBV7-9 and TRBJ2-7): DTGVSQNPRHKITKRGQNVTFRCDPISEHNRLYWYRQTLGQGPEFLTYFQNEAQLEKSRLLSDRFSAERPKGSFSTLEIQRTEQGDSAMYLCASSFGLAAHEQYFGPGTRLTVT.

The chain carries TRBV4-1 and TRBJ2-5; 10 bases line up with TRBD2. Unmatched junction bases numbered 5, after V lost 0 bases and J lost 1 base. Germline CDR1 and CDR2: MGHRA and YSYEKL. The CDR3 length is 17 residues. The CDR3 here is CASSQDLSGRVQETQYF. CDR3 DNA: TGCGCCAGCAGCCAAGACTTGAGCGGGAGGGTCCAAGAGACCCAGTACTTC.

Comment on this clone: At the DNA level, this CDR3 is encoded by other sequences in the same sample as well. This sequence joins TRBV27 and TRBJ2-1; D not resolved. The CDR3 runs to 12 residues. Trimming pared 4 bases from V and 6 bases from J, leaving 7 bases between. Germline assignment: CDR1 MNHEY and CDR2 SMNVEV (reference sequence). The CDR3 loop is CASSSLGNEQFF. The CDR3 bases are TGTGCCAGCAGTTCTCTAGGCAATGAGCAGTTCTTC.

In nucleotides, the CDR3 is TGTGCCACCAGCAGCTCAGGGGGGTACGAGCAGTACTTC. This codes for CATSSSGGYEQYF. The chain has TRBV15 and TRBJ2-7, with D perhaps TRBD1 (7 bases). The CDR3 has 13 amino acids. Germline lookup yields CDR1 LNHNV and CDR2 YYDKDF (reference sequence). V was shortened by 3 bases and J by 4 bases, with 10 bases between the two germline ends.

The V call is TRBV4-1, the J call TRBJ2-5, with TRBD2 matching 10 bases. V trimming: 1 base; J trimming: 2 bases; junction bases outside the gene matches: 7. The CDR3 covers 17 residues. Germline values: CDR1 MGHRA, CDR2 YSYEKL. The CDR3 coding sequence is TGCGCCAGCAGCCAAGCCAGCGGGAGGGTCTCTCAAGAGACCCAGTACTTC. Translated: CASSQASGRVSQETQYF.

The genes are TRBV28 and TRBJ2-5; D call uncertain. The CDR3 is 11 amino acids. CDR1 MDHEN and CDR2 SYDVKM come from the germline V gene. V dropped 5 bases and J dropped 5 bases, with 6 bases sitting between them. DNA of the CDR3: TGTGCCAGCAGTACCATTGAGACCCAGTACTTC. It yields the protein CASSTIETQYF.

The CDR3 DNA is TGCGCCAGCAGCCTAAAGACACTTAGCACAGATACGCAGTATTTT. Protein sequence: CASSLKTLSTDTQYF. The rearrangement links TRBV4-1 to TRBJ2-3; D not resolved. The germline V gene encodes CDR1 MGHRA and CDR2 YSYEKL. Trimming took off 4 bases at V and 0 bases at J, with 11 bases between the two ends. The CDR3 loop spans 15 amino acids.

As regards this clone: Other DNA sequences in this sample translate to the same CDR3. The chain carries TRBV19 and TRBJ2-7; D is possibly TRBD2 (5 bases). The germline V gene encodes CDR1 LNHDA and CDR2 SQIVND (reference sequence). The V end was cut by 5 bases, the J end by 2 bases, with 10 bases between. The CDR3 length is 13 residues. CDR3 DNA sequence: TGTGCCAGTAGTGCAGGAGGCCCCTACGAGCAGTACTTC. Residues: CASSAGGPYEQYF.

This chain uses TRBV9 with TRBJ2-3; D is perhaps TRBD2 (7 bases). This CDR3 is 15 amino acids long. The V gene's germline CDR1 is SGDLS and CDR2 YYNGEE. The V gene lost 4 bases and the J gene lost 4 bases, with 16 bases spanning the gap. DNA of the CDR3: TGTGCCAGCAGCCCCCAGGGGAGGGAGGCAGATACGCAGTATTTT. Protein: CASSPQGREADTQYF. Filled out from reference TRBV9 and TRBJ2-3, the complete variable domain reads DSGVTQTPKHLITATGQRVTLRCSPRSGDLSVYWYQQSLDQGLQFLIQYYNGEERAKGNILERFSAQQFPDLHSELNLSSLELGDSALYFCASSPQGREADTQYFGPGTRLTVL.